This TCR beta chain was recovered during a study of blood T cell repertoires in COVID-19. In the study overall: Sources were T cells, B-cell-depleted T cells, or PBMCs; the material itself was cDNA or gDNA.

Here immunoSEQ multiplex PCR was the method, and the copy in TCRdb shows in-frame clones only, minus some. The sample lists tens of thousands of clones; around 79% were seen once. The origin of this receptor is a man at least 80 years old with active or convalescent COVID-19. The specimen sequenced was peripheral blood.

The CDR3 DNA sequence: TGTGCCAGCAGCTTAGCGACAGGGAAGTACAATGAGCAGTTCTTC. Protein sequence: CASSLATGKYNEQFF. The chain combines TRBV7-6 with TRBJ2-1; 7 nucleotides line up with TRBD1. J was trimmed by 4 bases and V by 0 bases; bases with no gene match: 3. CDR1 is SGHVS and CDR2 is FNYEAQ in the germline V gene. CDR3 size: 15 residues. Full variable domain (outside the CDR3, taken from reference TRBV7-6 and TRBJ2-1): GAGVSQSPRYKVTKRGQDVALRCDPISGHVSLYWYRQALGQGPEFLTYFNYEAQQDKSGLPNDRFSAERPEGSISTLTIQRTEQRDSAMYRCASSLATGKYNEQFFGPGTRLTVL.